This TCR beta chain was captured in a study of regulatory T cells in long-lasting Graves disease. In this sample, this clonotype turned up many times. With iRepertoire HTBI primers and Arm-PCR of CDR3 regions, TCR beta libraries were built. Via MiXCR, TCRdb re-called the multiplex PCR reads, giving one row per CDR3 protein. The sample has about 200,000 distinct CDR3 sequences, about 19% seen once; the top ten hold 12%. The CDR3 totals 12 residues. Germline values: CDR1 DFQATT, CDR2 SNEGSKA (reference sequence). Deletions cut 3 bases from V and 5 bases from J, with 10 bases between. Indicated time point: newly diagnosed GD, antithyroid drugs for less than 3 months. Scientists built the TCR library using RNA that was extracted from PBMCs. This sample was shared with a second study, whose subject was T cells in Graves' hyperthyroidism and ophthalmopathy.

Specimen: peripheral blood mononuclear cells (PBMCs), collected at new diagnosis, from a patient treated with antithyroid drugs. The sequence was obtained from a woman in her 30s with Graves disease. The J gene is TRBJ1-1, the V gene TRBV20-1, with unresolved D. Here the CDR3 DNA reads TGCAGTGCTAGCCCGGGTTTAACTGAAGCTTTCTTT. It yields the protein CSASPGLTEAFF.